This T cell receptor beta chain was documented in a study of regulatory T cells in long-lasting Graves disease. The V and J ends lost 2 bases and 8 bases respectively, with 15 bases between them. The CDR3 has 14 residues. Germline V gene lookup returns CDR1 SGHTA and CDR2 FQGNSA. In this sample, this clonotype turned up a few times. Its antigen is currently unknown. Study-wide results and caveats: For persistent Graves' patients, TCR diversity was lower than for newly diagnosed ones. A reduction in accuracy may have resulted from the small sample size.

The time point is: persistent/refractory GD, antithyroid drugs over 5 years with positive TRAb. RNA from PBMCs was the source of the TCR library. Investigators prepared the TCR beta libraries by applying iRepertoire HTBI primers and Arm-PCR of CDR3 regions. TCRdb redid the calling of the multiplex PCR reads with MiXCR, one entry per CDR3 protein. Of 700,000 or so distinct CDR3 sequences in the sample, approximately 29% were seen once. The TCR sequence derives from a female donor with Graves disease. The chain links TRBV7-2 to TRBJ1-2; D gene unclear. Sequencing used peripheral blood mononuclear cells (PBMCs), obtained when the disease was refractory, from a patient treated with antithyroid drugs. The CDR3 DNA reads TGTGCCAGCAGCTTAAGGCTGGCGGAGATGGGCTACACCTTC. This encodes CASSLRLAEMGYTF.